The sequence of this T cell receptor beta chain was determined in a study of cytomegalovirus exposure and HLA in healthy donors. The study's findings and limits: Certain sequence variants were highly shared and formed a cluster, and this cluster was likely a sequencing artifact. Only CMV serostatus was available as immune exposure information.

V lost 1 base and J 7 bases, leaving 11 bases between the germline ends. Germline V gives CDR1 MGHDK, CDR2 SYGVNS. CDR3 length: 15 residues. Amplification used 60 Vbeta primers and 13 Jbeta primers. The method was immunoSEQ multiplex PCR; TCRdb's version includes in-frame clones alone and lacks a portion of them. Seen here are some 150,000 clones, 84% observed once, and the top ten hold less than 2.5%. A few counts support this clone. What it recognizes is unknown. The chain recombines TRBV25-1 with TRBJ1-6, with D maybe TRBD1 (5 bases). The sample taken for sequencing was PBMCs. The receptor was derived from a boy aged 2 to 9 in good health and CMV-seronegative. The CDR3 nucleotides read TGTGCCAGCAGTGAATCGAGGCCAGGGAATTCACCCCTCCACTTT. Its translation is CASSESRPGNSPLHF.